Included here is one T cell receptor (beta chain) sequence, with context. The sample comes from a study of blood T cell repertoires in COVID-19. Across the whole study: The United States, Italy and Spain provided the acute and convalescent COVID-19 samples. Sample material is recorded as cDNA or gDNA derived from T cells, B-cell-depleted T cells, or PBMCs.

There are 13 residues in the CDR3. The V end lost 1 base, the J end lost 6 bases, and 8 bases lay between the germline ends. Patients at the Seattle site were enrolled during active infection and followed longitudinally. TCRdb keeps only in-frame clones here, not all; method: immunoSEQ multiplex PCR. Among 300,000 to 400,000 clones listed, 85% to 90% were seen once. The rearrangement joins TRBV12-3 or TRBV12-4 to TRBJ2-3; D is unresolved. The clonotype originates from a woman between 50 and 59 years old with COVID-19, enrolled during active disease. Sequenced material: peripheral blood. This CDR3 is CASSLGPRDTQYF. The CDR3 DNA is TGTGCCAGCAGTTTAGGGCCGAGGGATACGCAGTATTTT.